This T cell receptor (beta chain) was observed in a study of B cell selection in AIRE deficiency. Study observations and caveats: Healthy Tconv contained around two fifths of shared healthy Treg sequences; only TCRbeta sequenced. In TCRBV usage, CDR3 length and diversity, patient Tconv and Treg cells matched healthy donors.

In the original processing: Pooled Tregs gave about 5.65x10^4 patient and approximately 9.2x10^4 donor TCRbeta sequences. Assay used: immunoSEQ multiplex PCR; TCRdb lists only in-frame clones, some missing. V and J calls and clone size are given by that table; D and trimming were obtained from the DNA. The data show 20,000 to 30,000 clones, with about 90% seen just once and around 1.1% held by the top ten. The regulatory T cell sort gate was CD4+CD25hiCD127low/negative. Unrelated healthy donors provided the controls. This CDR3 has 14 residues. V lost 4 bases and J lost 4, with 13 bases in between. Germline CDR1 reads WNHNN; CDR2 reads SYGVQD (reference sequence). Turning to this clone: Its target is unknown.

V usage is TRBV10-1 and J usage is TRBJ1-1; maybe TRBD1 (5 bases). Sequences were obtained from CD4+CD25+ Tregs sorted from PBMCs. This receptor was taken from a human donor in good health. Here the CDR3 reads CASSVGSGGTEAFF. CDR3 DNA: TGCGCCAGCAGTGTTGGTAGTGGGGGCACTGAAGCTTTCTTT.